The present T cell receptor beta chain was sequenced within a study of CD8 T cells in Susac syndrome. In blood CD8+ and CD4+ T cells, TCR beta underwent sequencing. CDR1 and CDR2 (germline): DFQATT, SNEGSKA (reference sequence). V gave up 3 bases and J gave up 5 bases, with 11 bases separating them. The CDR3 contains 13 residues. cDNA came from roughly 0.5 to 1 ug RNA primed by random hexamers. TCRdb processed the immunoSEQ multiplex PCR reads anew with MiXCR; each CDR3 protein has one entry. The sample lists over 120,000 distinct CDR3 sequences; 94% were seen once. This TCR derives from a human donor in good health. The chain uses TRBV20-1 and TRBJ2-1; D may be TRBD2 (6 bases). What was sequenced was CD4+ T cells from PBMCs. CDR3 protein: CSASLAWDNEQFF. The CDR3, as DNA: TGCAGTGCTAGCCTAGCGTGGGACAATGAGCAGTTCTTC.